The clone carrying this T cell receptor (beta chain) appeared once. This record belongs to a study of blood T cell repertoires in COVID-19. Study details: Acute and convalescent COVID-19 samples came from the United States, Italy and Spain. T cells, B-cell-depleted T cells, or PBMCs supplied cDNA or gDNA.

Original analysis: Amplification from reference gene primers served as the basis for estimated nucleated cell counts. The data were produced by immunoSEQ multiplex PCR, yet TCRdb's version contains in-frame clones alone and is incomplete. V and J calls and clone size are copied from that table; D and trimming were computed from the DNA. The repertoire includes some 170,000 clones, about 74% of them detected once, and about 7.8% sits in the top ten. The V and J ends lost 6 bases and 2 bases respectively, with 14 bases between them. This CDR3 region has 14 residues. Germline V gene sequence: CDR1 SGHRS, CDR2 YFSETQ.

The chain combines TRBV5-1 with TRBJ2-5; D gene unclear. The sample was peripheral blood. The receptor was isolated from a man between 60 and 75 years old with acute or convalescent COVID-19. In DNA form, the CDR3 reads TGCGCCAGCACCCAAGACACGCCTCAAGAGACCCAGTACTTC. Encoded protein: CASTQDTPQETQYF.